The source of this TCR beta chain is a study of shared clonotypes between healthy human individuals. Across the study: Used for every donor were three CD4 naive, three CD4 memory, two CD8 naive and one CD8 memory plate.

TCRdb's copy holds only in-frame clones and misses some; the assay was immunoSEQ multiplex PCR. The table has 1.6 million or so clones, approximately 98.5% seen once; the top ten hold roughly 0.36%. CDR1 is SGDLS, CDR2 YYNGEE, per germline. The CDR3 runs 13 residues. With 0 bases removed from V and 3 bases from J, the gap between germline ends came to 6 bases. Study conclusions and caveats: Blood was the only sampled material, and tissue repertoires likely differ.

Study donors comprised healthy, HIV-negative adults devoid of recent acute infection or vaccination. CD45RA-negative memory and CD45RA+ naive subsets were split from the CD4+ cells. In the case of this clone: Its specificity is not known.

V is TRBV9 and J is TRBJ1-1; D not resolved. Material for sequencing was naive CD4+ T cells sorted from blood. Subset defined: CD45RA+ positively selected. The TCR comes from a man aged 30 to 39 in good health. This chain's CDR3 is CASSVVTDTEAFF. The DNA for the CDR3 is TGTGCCAGCAGCGTAGTCACCGACACTGAAGCTTTCTTT.